This TCR beta chain was retrieved from a study of cytomegalovirus exposure and HLA in healthy donors. Whole-study findings and limits: Most of the TCR beta V segments (in an earlier analysis) were productive either about 87% or about 30% of the time. For TCR beta chains, V- and J-gene trimming was later linked to a missense DCLRE1C variant.

The CDR3 sequence is 15 residues long. V was pared by 4 bases and J by 4 bases, with 9 bases of the junction left unmatched. Germline assignment: CDR1 LNHDA and CDR2 SQIVND (reference sequence). There are a few counts of this clone. Its antigen remains unknown. Vbeta (60) and Jbeta (13) primers were used in the PCR. Profiled with immunoSEQ multiplex PCR; TCRdb holds only in-frame clones, not every one. The data show around 100,000 clones, over 65% seen once. The material sequenced was PBMCs. The receptor's source is a woman aged 18 to 35 in good health and CMV-seropositive. The gene calls are TRBV19 and TRBJ1-2; the match to TRBD1 covers 7 bases. Here the CDR3 reads CASSTSGQTVYGYTF. The CDR3, as DNA: TGTGCCAGTAGTACCTCGGGACAGACCGTCTATGGCTACACCTTC.